These T cell receptor beta chains were read from a single sample in a study of blood T cell repertoires in COVID-19. The repertoire was sequenced with immunoSEQ multiplex PCR; TCRdb's copy has only in-frame clones and lacks some. The profile shows nearly 200,000 clones, roughly 88% of them singletons. The specimen was peripheral blood. These receptors were taken from a woman aged 40 to 55 who had recovered from COVID-19. CDR3s include the opening cysteine and the closing phenylalanine or tryptophan. D genes are given only for firm matches. Size values are once, few and many counts, or a class for expanded clones, and some rows have none.

D: TRBD1
J: TRBJ1-2
size: -
V: TRBV4-2
DNA: TGTGCCAGCAGCCAAAGGGTAGGACAGGGGGCCGGGGGCTACACCTTC
CDR3: CASSQRVGQGAGGYTF

D: -
J: TRBJ2-1
size: -
V: TRBV3-1/TRBV3-2
DNA: TGTGCCAGCAGCCCCTGGGTCGGGAGGACAGCCTACAATGAGCAGTTCTTC
CDR3: CASSPWVGRTAYNEQFF

D: -
J: TRBJ2-1
size: once
V: TRBV11-1
DNA: TGTGCCAGCAGCCAGGCCGGGACTCCCCCCTACAATGAGCAGTTCTTC
CDR3: CASSQAGTPPYNEQFF

D: -
J: TRBJ1-5
size: -
V: TRBV28
DNA: TGTGCCGGAGGACGGAGCAATCAGCCCCAGCATTTT
CDR3: CAGGRSNQPQHF

D: TRBD2
J: TRBJ2-7
size: -
V: TRBV7-2
DNA: TGTGCCAGCAGCTTCCGCCCGGGACTAGCGGGAGGGGAGCAGTACTTC
CDR3: CASSFRPGLAGGEQYF

D: TRBD1
J: TRBJ2-7
size: -
V: TRBV9
DNA: TGTGCCAGCAGCGTAGACCCTGACAGGGGAGTACCCGAGCAGTACTTC
CDR3: CASSVDPDRGVPEQYF

D: TRBD2
J: TRBJ2-1
size: -
V: TRBV10-3
DNA: TGTGCCATCAGCATGAGCGGGAGCTTTGATGAGCAGTTCTTC
CDR3: CAISMSGSFDEQFF

D: TRBD1
J: TRBJ1-5
size: -
V: TRBV15
DNA: TGTGCCACCAGCAGAGATCGTACAGGGGACCTGAAACATAGCAATCAGCCCCAGCATTTT
CDR3: CATSRDRTGDLKHSNQPQHF

D: -
J: TRBJ1-2
size: -
V: TRBV4-3
DNA: TGCGCCAGCAGCCAAGACAGAGCCCAGGGTGCGACTAACTATGGCTACACCTTC
CDR3: CASSQDRAQGATNYGYTF

D: -
J: TRBJ2-2
size: -
V: TRBV30
DNA: TGTGCCTGGGACGGGGGCGGGAGAACCCCCGTCGGGGAGCTGTTTTTT
CDR3: CAWDGGGRTPVGELFF

D: -
J: TRBJ1-2
size: -
V: TRBV21-1
DNA: TGTGCCAGCAGCAAGGGGGGGAGAGGGCGACGCTATGGCTACACCTTC
CDR3: CASSKGGRGRRYGYTF

D: -
J: TRBJ2-7
size: -
V: TRBV6-5
DNA: TGTGCCAGCAGAGGACCTGGTCGGGGTGTCTACGAGCAGTACTTC
CDR3: CASRGPGRGVYEQYF

D: -
J: TRBJ2-7
size: -
V: TRBV7-2
DNA: TGTGCCAGCAGCGAAGCAGGGAATAACTACGAGCAGTACTTC
CDR3: CASSEAGNNYEQYF

D: TRBD2
J: TRBJ2-5
size: -
V: TRBV7-7
DNA: TGTGCCAGCAGCTTAGGGGGGAGGGCGGCAGAGACCCAGTACTTC
CDR3: CASSLGGRAAETQYF

D: TRBD1
J: TRBJ1-4
size: -
V: TRBV16
DNA: TGTGCCAGCAGCCAATCCGGGACAGGGGGTGCTAATGAAAAACTGTTTTTT
CDR3: CASSQSGTGGANEKLFF

D: -
J: TRBJ1-1
size: -
V: TRBV28
DNA: TGTGCCAGCAGTTTCGGCAGGGAAGCTGAAGCTTTCTTT
CDR3: CASSFGREAEAFF

D: TRBD1
J: TRBJ1-1
size: -
V: TRBV6-5
DNA: TGTGCCAGCAGTTACTCTTCCCAGGGGGCCCGGGGGGCTTTCTTT
CDR3: CASSYSSQGARGAFF

D: -
J: TRBJ1-1
size: -
V: TRBV7-2
DNA: TGTGCCGGCCGTCGGGGGATGAACACTGAAGCTTTCTTT
CDR3: CAGRRGMNTEAFF

D: -
J: TRBJ2-3
size: -
V: TRBV5-1
DNA: TGCGCCAGCAGCTCACAGGGTACAGATACGCAGTATTTT
CDR3: CASSSQGTDTQYF

D: TRBD2
J: TRBJ2-3
size: -
V: TRBV14
DNA: TGTGCCAGCAGCCAATATCCTAGCGGGAGCACAGATACGCAGTATTTT
CDR3: CASSQYPSGSTDTQYF

D: TRBD2
J: TRBJ2-1
size: once
V: TRBV15
DNA: TGTGCCACCAGCAGAGAGGTGACTAGCGCATACAATGAGCAGTTCTTC
CDR3: CATSREVTSAYNEQFF

D: -
J: TRBJ1-1
size: -
V: TRBV27
DNA: TGTGCCAGCAGTTTATCTCGTAACACTGAAGCTTTCTTT
CDR3: CASSLSRNTEAFF

D: TRBD2
J: TRBJ2-3
size: -
V: TRBV7-9
DNA: TGTGCCAGCAGCGGGGGACTAGCGGGAGTCCCAGATACGCAGTATTTT
CDR3: CASSGGLAGVPDTQYF

D: TRBD2
J: TRBJ2-3
size: -
V: TRBV5-4
DNA: TGTGCCAGCAGCTCCGCTACACTAGCGGGGACAGATACGCAGTATTTT
CDR3: CASSSATLAGTDTQYF

D: TRBD1
J: TRBJ2-1
size: -
V: TRBV18
DNA: TGTGCCAGCTCACCGGGACAGGGGGCGATCCATGAGCAGTTCTTC
CDR3: CASSPGQGAIHEQFF

D: -
J: TRBJ1-3
size: -
V: TRBV6-6
DNA: TGTGCCAGCAATGGGCCACCGAGAGGAAACACCATATATTTT
CDR3: CASNGPPRGNTIYF

D: TRBD2
J: TRBJ2-7
size: once
V: TRBV7-2
DNA: TGTGCCAGCAGCTCGGGGACTAGCGGCTCCTACGAGCAGTACTTC
CDR3: CASSSGTSGSYEQYF

D: -
J: TRBJ2-5
size: -
V: TRBV18
DNA: TGTGCCAGCTCACCACTCCCCGTCAGGGGAACAGAGACCCAGTACTTC
CDR3: CASSPLPVRGTETQYF

D: TRBD1
J: TRBJ1-5
size: once
V: TRBV5-5
DNA: TGTGCCAGCAGCTATGGGACAGGGTATAGCAATCAGCCCCAGCATTTT
CDR3: CASSYGTGYSNQPQHF

D: -
J: TRBJ1-5
size: -
V: TRBV11-2
DNA: TGTGCCAGCAGCTTAGACAATTTCGGACAACGCAATCAGCCCCAGCATTTT
CDR3: CASSLDNFGQRNQPQHF

D: TRBD1
J: TRBJ2-7
size: -
V: TRBV3-1/TRBV3-2
DNA: TGTGCCAGCAGCCGAGGGACAGACTCCTACGAGCAGTACTTC
CDR3: CASSRGTDSYEQYF

D: TRBD2
J: TRBJ2-1
size: -
V: TRBV18
DNA: TGTGCCAGCTCACTCCTATTGGTAGCGGGGGGCTCCTACAATGAGCAGTTCTTC
CDR3: CASSLLLVAGGSYNEQFF

D: -
J: TRBJ2-6
size: -
V: TRBV24-1
DNA: TGTGCCACCAGTGATCCCCGGGAGCGAAGCTCTGGGGCCAACGTCCTGACTTTC
CDR3: CATSDPRERSSGANVLTF

D: TRBD1
J: TRBJ1-1
size: -
V: TRBV29-1
DNA: TGCAGCGTGGTTGGACAGGGGGGGACTGAAGCTTTCTTT
CDR3: CSVVGQGGTEAFF

D: -
J: TRBJ1-4
size: -
V: TRBV27
DNA: TGTGCCAGCAGGAGAGAGCTTGCAACTAATGAAAAACTGTTTTTT
CDR3: CASRRELATNEKLFF

D: TRBD1
J: TRBJ1-4
size: -
V: TRBV4-3
DNA: TGCGCCAGCAGCCAAGGCTCGTTAGGGGGGACAGGGGTTGAAAAACTGTTTTTT
CDR3: CASSQGSLGGTGVEKLFF

D: -
J: TRBJ1-1
size: -
V: TRBV18
DNA: TGTGCCAGCTCACCACTCGGGGGGAGAGTGAACACTGAAGCTTTCTTT
CDR3: CASSPLGGRVNTEAFF

D: -
J: TRBJ2-1
size: -
V: TRBV7-2
DNA: TGTGCCAGCAGCTTAGCCCAATGGGGTAGCGGTGATAGTGAGCAGTTCTTC
CDR3: CASSLAQWGSGDSEQFF